Listed below are T cell receptor beta chains from one sample, sequenced in a study of identifying expanded T cells in peripheral blood. The protocol was immunoSEQ multiplex PCR, while the TCRdb copy is restricted to in-frame clones and leaves out a portion. The table records 95,000 to 100,000 clones, around 85% of them present only once. Source material: blood. The receptor source for this set is a person between 18 and 70 years old in good health. CDR3s include the opening cysteine and the closing phenylalanine or tryptophan. Each record gives: D gene, clone size, J gene, V gene, CDR3 protein, CDR3 DNA. A D gene is named only where the DNA matches it firmly. Only some rows state a clone size, as once, few, many or a class for expanded clones.

-	-	TRBJ1-1	TRBV19	CASSIYPGSNTEAFF	TGTGCCAGTAGTATTTACCCAGGCTCGAACACTGAAGCTTTCTTT
-	-	TRBJ1-3	TRBV7-2	CASSFNSAFSGNTIYF	TGTGCCAGCAGTTTCAATTCAGCATTCTCTGGAAACACCATATATTTT
-	-	TRBJ2-5	TRBV7-2	CASSYRGATGETQYF	TGTGCCAGCAGCTACAGAGGGGCGACGGGGGAGACCCAGTACTTC
TRBD1	once	TRBJ1-4	TRBV18	CASSPDRANNEKLFF	TGTGCCAGCTCCCCGGACAGGGCCAATAATGAAAAACTGTTTTTT
-	-	TRBJ2-5	TRBV4-2	CASSQEDSPIRVETQYF	TGTGCCAGCAGCCAAGAAGACAGTCCCATACGGGTAGAGACCCAGTACTTC
TRBD1	few	TRBJ1-6	TRBV30	CAWEGQGQSPLHF	TGTGCCTGGGAAGGACAGGGGCAGTCACCCCTCCACTTT
TRBD1	-	TRBJ1-5	TRBV2	CASSPDRGDQPQHF	TGTGCCAGCAGTCCAGACAGGGGGGACCAGCCCCAGCATTTT
-	few	TRBJ2-1	TRBV2	CASSEGSDEQFF	TGTGCCAGCAGTGAAGGGTCGGATGAGCAGTTCTTC
-	-	TRBJ1-5	TRBV6-6	CASSYSRGYSNQPQHF	TGTGCCAGCAGTTACTCGAGAGGGTATAGCAATCAGCCCCAGCATTTT
TRBD1	-	TRBJ2-7	TRBV30	CAWSRDRGREQYF	TGTGCCTGGAGTAGGGACAGGGGGCGCGAGCAGTACTTC
-	-	TRBJ2-3	TRBV6-6	CASSPGTASADTQYF	TGTGCCAGCAGCCCCGGGACGGCCTCTGCAGATACGCAGTATTTT
-	-	TRBJ2-2	TRBV18	CASSPGGQANTGELFF	TGTGCCAGCTCCCCCGGAGGACAAGCGAACACCGGGGAGCTGTTTTTT
-	-	TRBJ2-2	TRBV4-2	CATKTGISNTGELFF	TGTGCCACCAAAACCGGGATATCGAACACCGGGGAGCTGTTTTTT
-	once	TRBJ1-4	TRBV7-8	CASSNPGGSLATNEKLFF	TGTGCCAGCAGCAACCCGGGGGGCAGCCTTGCAACTAATGAAAAACTGTTTTTT
-	-	TRBJ2-3	TRBV27	CASTPIDRGPSGTDTQYF	TGTGCCAGCACCCCCATCGACAGAGGCCCAAGCGGCACAGATACGCAGTATTTT
-	-	TRBJ2-5	TRBV6-5	CASSYSTWETQYF	TGTGCCAGCAGTTACTCGACCTGGGAGACCCAGTACTTC
TRBD1	-	TRBJ1-3	TRBV6-5	CASSLTGGGNTIYF	TGTGCCAGCAGTTTGACAGGGGGTGGAAACACCATATATTTT
TRBD2	-	TRBJ2-3	TRBV7-8	CASSLLSGGRDTQYF	TGTGCCAGCAGCTTACTTAGCGGGGGTAGAGATACGCAGTATTTT
TRBD1	-	TRBJ1-3	TRBV6-5	CASTGGQGPGNTIYF	TGTGCCAGCACCGGGGGACAGGGCCCTGGAAACACCATATATTTT